This T cell receptor (beta chain) was sequenced in a study of early T cells in non-severe SARS-CoV-2 infection. Turning to the study itself: Sequencing input comprised bulk RNA from unsorted whole blood; chain pairing was not available.

This clonotype was seen repeatedly, ten times or more. Its antigen is unidentified. Individually, cDNA molecules had unique molecular identifiers attached to them. TCRdb re-called the 5' RACE reads through MiXCR, storing one row per CDR3 protein. The repertoire includes 20,000 to 25,000 distinct CDR3 sequences, less than 5% of them detected once, and less than 20% sits in the top ten. Study observations and caveats: VDJdb matches were skewed toward anti-spike CD8 T cell responses.

Material: whole blood. The receptor was derived from an adult who was a healthcare worker with PCR-confirmed SARS-CoV-2 infection or an uninfected control (not recorded which).

Here the CDR3 reads CASSSTLTENQPQHF. The CDR3 DNA sequence: TGTGCCAGCAGCTCCACTCTGACAGAGAATCAGCCCCAGCATTTT. V is TRBV7-9 and J is TRBJ1-5, with a possible D match to TRBD1 (5 bases). This CDR3 is built from 15 residues. Trimming shortened V by 4 bases and J by 4 bases, and 14 bases separated the two germline ends. The germline gives CDR1 SEHNR, CDR2 FQNEAQ (reference sequence).